A selection of T cell receptor beta chains follows, all from one sample in a study of blood T cell repertoires in COVID-19. Only in-frame clones appear in the TCRdb table, and some are missing; sequencing was by immunoSEQ multiplex PCR. Counted here are about 250,000 clones, 88% occurring once; the ten biggest clones make up roughly 0.8%. Sequencing used peripheral blood. The source is a woman aged 25 to 39 with acute or convalescent COVID-19. Each CDR3 is given with its conserved first and last residue. A D gene is named only where the DNA matches it firmly. Only some rows state a clone size, as once, few, many or a class for expanded clones.

>-|TRBJ2-3|-|TRBV19
CASRLGVSLADTQYF
TGTGCCAGTAGGCTGGGAGTGAGTTTAGCAGATACGCAGTATTTT
>-|TRBJ1-2|-|TRBV2
CASSVLVDYGYTF
TGTGCCAGCAGTGTCCTCGTAGACTATGGCTACACCTTC
>-|TRBJ2-3|TRBD2|TRBV4-1
CASSQDGLAGDTQYF
TGCGCCAGCAGCCAAGATGGGCTAGCGGGAGATACGCAGTATTTT
>many|TRBJ2-7|-|TRBV5-4
CASSRGSGNRNEQYF
TGTGCCAGCAGCAGAGGATCCGGGAATCGGAACGAGCAGTACTTC
>-|TRBJ2-1|TRBD2|TRBV18
CASSPRKTSGAVDEQFF
TGTGCCAGCTCCCCGCGAAAGACTAGCGGGGCGGTCGATGAGCAGTTCTTC
>-|TRBJ2-7|-|TRBV5-6
CASSFGTLDYEQYF
TGTGCCAGCAGCTTCGGGACACTAGACTACGAGCAGTACTTC
>many|TRBJ2-1|-|TRBV24-1
CATSVQNDYNEQFF
TGTGCCACCAGTGTCCAGAACGATTACAATGAGCAGTTCTTC
>-|TRBJ2-7|-|TRBV28
CASSFSQGIYEQYF
TGTGCCAGCAGTTTCAGCCAGGGGATCTACGAGCAGTACTTC
>-|TRBJ2-1|TRBD2|TRBV7-7
CASSVGLAGGAEQFF
TGTGCTAGCAGCGTGGGACTAGCGGGAGGCGCTGAGCAGTTCTTC
>-|TRBJ2-1|-|TRBV9
CASSQGGTAVNEQFF
TGTGCCAGCAGCCAAGGAGGGACAGCGGTGAATGAGCAGTTCTTC
>-|TRBJ2-1|TRBD2|TRBV24-1
CATSLPGTSGINEQFF
TGTGCCACCAGTCTCCCTGGGACTAGCGGGATTAATGAGCAGTTCTTC
>-|TRBJ1-2|-|TRBV14
CASSPVNYGYTF
TGTGCCAGCAGCCCTGTAAACTATGGCTACACCTTC
>-|TRBJ2-7|-|TRBV7-2
CASSLAASSYEQYF
TGTGCCAGCAGCTTAGCCGCTAGCTCCTACGAGCAGTACTTC
>-|TRBJ1-1|TRBD1|TRBV24-1
CATSEETGYGTEAFF
TGTGCCACCAGTGAGGAGACAGGGTATGGCACTGAAGCTTTCTTT
>-|TRBJ1-5|-|TRBV7-6
CASSLGPRGGVSNQPQHF
TGTGCCAGCAGCTTAGGGCCACGGGGTGGGGTTAGCAATCAGCCCCAGCATTTT
>-|TRBJ2-4|TRBD2|TRBV3-1/TRBV3-2
CASSQDPSGRAKNIQYF
TGTGCCAGCAGCCAAGATCCCAGCGGGAGAGCCAAAAACATTCAGTACTTC
>few|TRBJ2-1|-|TRBV11-3
CASSLDGSGYNEQFF
TGTGCCAGCAGCTTAGATGGGTCAGGTTACAATGAGCAGTTCTTC
>-|TRBJ2-3|TRBD2|TRBV5-1
CASSSGRGKDTQYF
TGCGCCAGCTCTAGCGGGAGGGGTAAAGATACGCAGTATTTT
>once|TRBJ2-3|TRBD2|TRBV14
CASSQDHGRATDTQYF
TGTGCCAGCAGCCAAGATCACGGGAGGGCCACAGATACGCAGTATTTT
>-|TRBJ1-5|-|TRBV2
CASSETMAGPQHF
TGTGCCAGCAGTGAGACGATGGCGGGGCCCCAGCATTTT
>-|TRBJ2-3|-|TRBV9
CASIPLVGGTDTQYF
TGTGCCAGCATACCTCTGGTCGGAGGAACAGATACGCAGTATTTT
>-|TRBJ1-4|-|TRBV29-1
CSVETLPGRELFF
TGCAGCGTTGAGACACTTCCGGGGAGGGAACTGTTTTTT
>-|TRBJ2-1|-|TRBV12-3/TRBV12-4
CASSLSGYNEQFF
TGTGCCAGCAGTTTGTCCGGTTACAATGAGCAGTTCTTC